These 18 T cell receptor beta chains were sequenced from one sample in a study of blood T cell repertoires in COVID-19. Measured with immunoSEQ multiplex PCR; TCRdb has only the in-frame clones, and not every one. Altogether some 90,000 clones are present, 85% to 90% being singletons, with the ten largest covering more than 3.5%. Sequences were obtained from peripheral blood. These receptors were taken from a woman older than 75 with active or convalescent COVID-19.

The rearrangement joins TRBV5-1 to TRBJ1-1, with a tentative D call TRBD1 (6 bases). The V and J ends lost 6 bases and 0 bases respectively, with 15 bases between them. Germline CDR1 reads SGHRS; CDR2 reads YFSETQ. The length of the CDR3 is 15 residues. CDR3: CASNWGYRVNTEAFF. CDR3 DNA sequence: TGCGCCAGCAATTGGGGGTACAGGGTGAACACTGAAGCTTTCTTT.

This chain uses TRBV28 with TRBJ1-2; tentative D call: TRBD1 (6 bases). V lost 2 bases, J lost 6 bases, and 16 bases lay in between. CDR1 MDHEN and CDR2 SYDVKM come from the germline V gene. The CDR3 totals 15 residues. CDR3 DNA sequence: TGTGCCAGCAGTTTACCCGGGCAGGGGAAAGATGGCTACACCTTC. Amino acid sequence: CASSLPGQGKDGYTF.

The J gene is TRBJ1-1, the V gene TRBV10-1, with D tentatively TRBD1 (6 bases). The CDR3 spans 14 residues. Per the germline V gene, CDR1 is WNHNN and CDR2 is SYGVQD (reference sequence). Between the trimmed V and J ends, which lost 6 bases and 5 bases, there was a span of 16 bases. This chain's CDR3 is CASSVRTAGTEAFF. DNA of the CDR3: TGCGCCAGCAGCGTCCGGACAGCGGGGACTGAAGCTTTCTTT.

This sequence joins TRBV9 and TRBJ2-3; D is undetermined. The CDR3 is made up of 16 amino acids. CDR1 and CDR2 (germline): SGDLS, YYNGEE. With 4 bases removed from V and 0 bases from J, the gap between germline ends came to 15 bases. CDR3 DNA sequence: TGTGCCAGCAGCAGATCCAACAGCTATAGCACAGATACGCAGTATTTT. Its translation is CASSRSNSYSTDTQYF.

The chain uses TRBV24-1 and TRBJ2-5, with TRBD2 matching over 8 bases. The V gene's germline CDR1 is KGHDR and CDR2 SFDVKD. The ends lost 5 bases at V and 4 bases at J; junction bases unmatched: 5. The CDR3 has 14 amino acids. In nucleotides, the CDR3 is TGTGCCACCAGTGCCCTCGGGGGGGCAGAGACCCAGTACTTC. Its translation is CATSALGGAETQYF.

This chain connects TRBV4-3 to TRBJ2-1; 7 bases agree with TRBD2. Trimming at V came to 0 bases and at J to 8 bases, leaving 7 bases not matched to a gene. This CDR3 has 15 amino acids. CDR1 LGHNA and CDR2 YSLEER come from the germline V gene. The CDR3 sequence is CASSQDRDYQYEQFF. In nucleotides, the CDR3 is TGCGCCAGCAGCCAAGATCGGGACTACCAGTATGAGCAGTTCTTC.

The CDR3 bases are TGTGCCAGCAGCGAGACAGGGAACGCCTACGAGCAGTACTTC. Translating it yields CASSETGNAYEQYF. This chain links TRBV21-1 with TRBJ2-7; TRBD1 is the table's D call and was not checked against the DNA. TRBV21-1 constitutes a pseudogene. The CDR3 totals 14 residues.

V gene TRBV11-2 combines with J gene TRBJ2-5; 7 bases align to TRBD1. The CDR3 is 14 amino acids. Germline V gene data show CDR1 as SGHAT and CDR2 as FQNNGV. The V segment lost 3 bases and the J segment 4 bases; nucleotides outside the gene matches: 5. CDR3 DNA sequence: TGTGCCAGCAGCTTCCAACAGGGGACAGAGACCCAGTACTTC. As protein: CASSFQQGTETQYF.

The gene calls are TRBV19 and TRBJ1-1, with D perhaps TRBD1 (5 bases). This CDR3 has 14 residues. Germline V CDR1 and CDR2: LNHDA, SQIVND (reference sequence). The germline V and J ends were trimmed by 5 bases and 6 bases, with 16 bases remaining between them. The CDR3 loop is CASSPLGGTPEAFF. The CDR3 bases are TGTGCCAGTAGTCCGTTGGGGGGGACGCCTGAAGCTTTCTTT.

The DNA of the CDR3 is TGTGCCAGCAGTTCGACAGGGGGCCTCACACTTAATGAAAAACTGTTTTTT. Protein: CASSSTGGLTLNEKLFF. The V gene is TRBV27, the J gene TRBJ1-4; 10 bases are a match to TRBD1. The V and J ends lost 4 bases and 4 bases, in that order; junction bases with no gene match: 9. The CDR3 is made up of 17 amino acids. Germline V gene sequence: CDR1 MNHEY, CDR2 SMNVEV (reference sequence).

The chain uses TRBV27 and TRBJ2-3; D unresolved. Trimming left V 4 bases short and J 0 bases short, with 17 bases between. The germline CDR1 and CDR2 sequences are MNHEY and SMNVEV (reference sequence). The CDR3 loop spans 17 amino acids. The CDR3 DNA follows: TGTGCCAGCAGTTCGCCCGAGACATTCTTTAGCACAGATACGCAGTATTTT. Protein: CASSSPETFFSTDTQYF.

The rearrangement uses TRBV28 and TRBJ1-6; a possible D gene is TRBD1 (5 bases). Germline CDR1 is MDHEN and CDR2 is SYDVKM. The CDR3 sequence is 13 residues long. V lost 1 base and J lost 13, with 11 bases in between. CDR3: CASSLFTRGPLHF. The CDR3 bases are TGTGCCAGCAGTTTATTTACAAGGGGTCCCCTCCACTTT.

V gene TRBV11-2 combines with J gene TRBJ1-2, with D perhaps TRBD1 (5 bases). This CDR3 spans 16 amino acids. The germline V and J ends were trimmed by 1 base and 4 bases, with 16 bases remaining between them. The germline gives CDR1 SGHAT, CDR2 FQNNGV. As DNA, the CDR3 is TGTGCCAGCAGCTTAGGACAGATCGGTATCACCTATGGCTACACCTTC. This sequence encodes CASSLGQIGITYGYTF.

The chain recombines TRBV11-2 with TRBJ2-2; 9 bases are a match to TRBD1. CDR1 is SGHAT, CDR2 FQNNGV, per germline. CDR3 length: 15 amino acids. With V trimmed by 6 bases and J by 6 bases, 8 bases remained unmatched. The CDR3 nucleotides read TGTGCCAGCAGTGCTGGACAGGGGTGGTCCGGGGAGCTGTTTTTT. It yields the protein CASSAGQGWSGELFF.

This rearrangement joins TRBV24-1 to TRBJ2-1, with TRBD1 matching 9 bases. CDR1 and CDR2 from the germline V gene are KGHDR and SFDVKD. This CDR3 region has 16 residues. With V trimmed by 4 bases and J by 9 bases, 12 bases remained unmatched. The CDR3 coding sequence is TGTGCCACCAGTGAATTCGCCGGGACAGGGCCGATTGAGCAGTTCTTC. Its protein product is CATSEFAGTGPIEQFF.

The chain links TRBV10-3 to TRBJ1-5, with 7 bases identical to TRBD1. The CDR3 has 14 amino acids. Germline CDR1 is ENHRY and CDR2 is SYGVKD. Trimming cost V 2 bases and J 5 bases; bases outside gene matches: 3. For the CDR3, the DNA is TGTGCCATCAGTGAGAACAGGGGAGATCAGCCCCAGCATTTT. This encodes CAISENRGDQPQHF.

The J gene is TRBJ1-4, the V gene TRBV5-1, with D possibly matching TRBD1 (6 bases). This CDR3 is 15 amino acids long. Trimming left V 0 bases short and J 3 bases short, with 9 bases between. Germline-derived CDR1 and CDR2 are SGHRS and YFSETQ. CDR3 coding DNA: TGCGCCAGCAGCTTGGCGGCAGGGGCTAATGAAAAACTGTTTTTT. Its translation: CASSLAAGANEKLFF.

This chain connects TRBV30 to TRBJ1-2; D is uncertain. CDR3 length: 14 residues. Between the trimmed V and J ends, which lost 1 base and 4 bases, there was a span of 13 bases. Germline V gene sequence: CDR1 GTSNPN, CDR2 SVGIG (reference sequence). This CDR3 reads CAWSAGRLIYGYTF. The DNA for the CDR3 is TGTGCCTGGAGTGCGGGAAGGCTTATCTATGGCTACACCTTC.